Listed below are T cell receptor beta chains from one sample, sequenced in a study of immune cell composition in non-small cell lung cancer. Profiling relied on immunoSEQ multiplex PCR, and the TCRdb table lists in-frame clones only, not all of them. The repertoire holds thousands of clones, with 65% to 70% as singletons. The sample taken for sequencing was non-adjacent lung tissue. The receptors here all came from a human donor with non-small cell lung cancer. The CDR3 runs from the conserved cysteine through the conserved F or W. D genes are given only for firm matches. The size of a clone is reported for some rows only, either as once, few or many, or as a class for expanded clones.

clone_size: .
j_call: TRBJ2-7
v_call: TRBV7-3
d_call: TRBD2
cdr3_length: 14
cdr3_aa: CASRPTDGGGEQYF
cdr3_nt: TGTGCCAGCAGGCCCACGGACGGGGGGGGCGAGCAGTACTTC

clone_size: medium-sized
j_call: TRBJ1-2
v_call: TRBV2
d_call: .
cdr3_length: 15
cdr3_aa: CASSENGRFHYGYTF
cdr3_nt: TGTGCCAGCAGTGAAAATGGCAGGTTTCACTATGGCTACACCTTC

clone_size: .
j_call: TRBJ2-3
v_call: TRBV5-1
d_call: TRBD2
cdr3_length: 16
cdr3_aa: CASSPGTITLGETQYF
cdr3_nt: TGCGCCAGCAGTCCCGGGACTATAACATTAGGCGAGACGCAGTATTTT

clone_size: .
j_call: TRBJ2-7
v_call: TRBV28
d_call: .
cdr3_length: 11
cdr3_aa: CASSHRTEQYF
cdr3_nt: TGTGCCAGCAGTCACAGAACCGAGCAGTACTTC

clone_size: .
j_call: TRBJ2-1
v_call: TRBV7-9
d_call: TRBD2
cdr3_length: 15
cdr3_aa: CASSPREDLYNEQFF
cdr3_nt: TGTGCCAGCAGCCCGCGGGAGGACCTTTACAATGAGCAGTTCTTC

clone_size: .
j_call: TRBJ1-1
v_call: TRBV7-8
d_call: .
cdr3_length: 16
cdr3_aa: CASSLGAGVGRGEAFF
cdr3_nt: TGTGCCAGCAGCTTAGGAGCAGGGGTTGGGCGCGGTGAAGCTTTCTTT

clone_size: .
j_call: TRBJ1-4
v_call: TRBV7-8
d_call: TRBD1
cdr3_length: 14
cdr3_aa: CASSYGGGGEKLFF
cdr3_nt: TGTGCCAGCAGTTATGGAGGGGGCGGGGAAAAACTGTTTTTT

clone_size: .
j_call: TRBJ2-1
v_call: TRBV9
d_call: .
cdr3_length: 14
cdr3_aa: CASNGGETYNEQFF
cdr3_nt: TGTGCCAGCAACGGGGGAGAGACCTACAATGAGCAGTTCTTC

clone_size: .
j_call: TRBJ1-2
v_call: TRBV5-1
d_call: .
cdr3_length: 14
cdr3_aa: CASSPRRGLYGYTF
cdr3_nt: TGCGCCAGCAGCCCTAGGCGGGGCCTCTATGGCTACACCTTC

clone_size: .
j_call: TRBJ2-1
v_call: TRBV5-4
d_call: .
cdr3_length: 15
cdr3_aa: CASSSSGTPYNEQFF
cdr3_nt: TGTGCCAGCAGCTCCTCCGGGACACCGTACAATGAGCAGTTCTTC

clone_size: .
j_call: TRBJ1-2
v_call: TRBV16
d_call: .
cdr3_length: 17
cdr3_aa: CASSQSAAGPSYYGYTF
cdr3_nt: TGTGCCAGCAGCCAATCGGCCGCGGGACCGAGTTACTATGGCTACACCTTC

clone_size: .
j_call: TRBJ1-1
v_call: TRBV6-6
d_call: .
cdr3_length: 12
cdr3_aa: CASMESNTEAFF
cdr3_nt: TGTGCCAGTATGGAGAGTAACACTGAAGCTTTCTTT

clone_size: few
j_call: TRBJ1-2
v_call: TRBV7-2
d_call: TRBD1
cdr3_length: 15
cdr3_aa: CASSLGTGGLYGYTF
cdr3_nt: TGTGCCAGCAGCTTAGGCACAGGGGGGTTATATGGCTACACCTTC

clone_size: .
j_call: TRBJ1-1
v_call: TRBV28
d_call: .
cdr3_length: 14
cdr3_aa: CASSSGSWGTEAFF
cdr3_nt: TGTGCCAGCAGTTCAGGGTCATGGGGCACTGAAGCTTTCTTT

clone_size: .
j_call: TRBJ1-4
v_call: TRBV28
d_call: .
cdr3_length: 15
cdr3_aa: CASRAGGFTEEKLFF
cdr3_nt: TGTGCCAGCAGGGCCGGGGGATTCACCGAAGAAAAACTGTTTTTT

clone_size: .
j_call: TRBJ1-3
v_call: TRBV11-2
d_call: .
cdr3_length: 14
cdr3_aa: CASSSPPTGNTIYF
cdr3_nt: TGTGCCAGCAGCTCCCCCCCTACTGGAAACACCATATATTTT

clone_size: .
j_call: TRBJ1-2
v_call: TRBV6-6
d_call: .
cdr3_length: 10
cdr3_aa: CASSGGRYTF
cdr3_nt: TGTGCCAGCAGCGGAGGGCGCTACACCTTC

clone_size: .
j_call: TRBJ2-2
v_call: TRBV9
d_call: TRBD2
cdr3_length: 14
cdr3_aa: CASSAVSGSGELFF
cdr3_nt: TGTGCCAGCAGCGCCGTTAGCGGGAGCGGGGAGCTGTTTTTT

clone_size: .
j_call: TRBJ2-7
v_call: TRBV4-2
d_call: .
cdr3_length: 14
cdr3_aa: CASSQTTGTYEQYF
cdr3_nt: TGTGCCAGCAGCCAAACCACAGGGACCTACGAGCAGTACTTC

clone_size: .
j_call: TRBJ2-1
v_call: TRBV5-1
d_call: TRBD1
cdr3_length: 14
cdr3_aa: CASTRTGGYNEQFF
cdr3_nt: TGCGCCAGCACCCGGACAGGGGGCTACAATGAGCAGTTCTTC

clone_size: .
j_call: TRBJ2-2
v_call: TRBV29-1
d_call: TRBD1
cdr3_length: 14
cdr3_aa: CSVGQGANTGELFF
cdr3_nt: TGCAGCGTTGGGCAGGGGGCGAACACCGGGGAGCTGTTTTTT

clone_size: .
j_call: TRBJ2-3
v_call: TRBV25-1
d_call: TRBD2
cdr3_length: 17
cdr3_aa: CASSSGLAGVNTDTQYF
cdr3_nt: TGTGCCAGCAGTTCGGGACTAGCGGGGGTTAACACAGATACGCAGTATTTT

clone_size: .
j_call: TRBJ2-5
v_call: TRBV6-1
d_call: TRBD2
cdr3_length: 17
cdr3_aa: CASSGTSGGESGETQYF
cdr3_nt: TGTGCCAGCAGTGGGACTAGCGGGGGGGAGTCCGGAGAGACCCAGTACTTC

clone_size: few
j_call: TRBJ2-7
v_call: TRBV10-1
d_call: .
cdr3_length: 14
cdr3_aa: CASSDSAGAGEQYF
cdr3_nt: TGCGCCAGCAGTGATTCGGCAGGGGCGGGCGAGCAGTACTTC